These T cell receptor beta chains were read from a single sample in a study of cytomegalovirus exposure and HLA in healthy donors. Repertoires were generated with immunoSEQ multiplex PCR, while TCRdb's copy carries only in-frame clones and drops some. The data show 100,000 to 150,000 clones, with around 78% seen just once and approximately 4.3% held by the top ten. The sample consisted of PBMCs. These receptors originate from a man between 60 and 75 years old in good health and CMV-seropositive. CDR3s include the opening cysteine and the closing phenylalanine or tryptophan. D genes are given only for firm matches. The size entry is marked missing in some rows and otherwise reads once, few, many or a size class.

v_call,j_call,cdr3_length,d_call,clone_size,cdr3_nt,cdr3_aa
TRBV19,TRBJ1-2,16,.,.,TGTGCCAGTAGTATACAGGGAGGAGGACTTAACTATGGCTACACCTTC,CASSIQGGGLNYGYTF
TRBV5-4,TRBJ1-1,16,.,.,TGTGCCAGCAGCTGGGGGGGGGTTACGGGGAACACTGAAGCTTTCTTT,CASSWGGVTGNTEAFF
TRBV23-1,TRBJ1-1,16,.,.,TGCGCCAGCAGTCTTAAAGGGAACAGGGTTAGCACTGAAGCTTTCTTT,CASSLKGNRVSTEAFF
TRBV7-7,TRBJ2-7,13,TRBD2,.,TGTGCCTTCGGGTTAGCGGGGGGCGTCGAGCAGTACTTC,CAFGLAGGVEQYF
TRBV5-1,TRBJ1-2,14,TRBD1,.,TGCGCCAGCAGCGCCCGACAGGGGACCTATGGCTACACCTTC,CASSARQGTYGYTF
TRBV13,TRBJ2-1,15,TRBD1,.,TGTGCCAGCAGCGACAGGGATTGGGGCCACAATGAGCAGTTCTTC,CASSDRDWGHNEQFF
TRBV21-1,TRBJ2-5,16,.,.,TGTGCCAGCAGCAAAGAGACCCGGGGTCATCAAGAGACCCAGTACTTC,CASSKETRGHQETQYF
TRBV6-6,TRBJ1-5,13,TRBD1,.,TGTGCCAGCACCGGGACAGTGGCTCAGCCCCAGCATTTT,CASTGTVAQPQHF
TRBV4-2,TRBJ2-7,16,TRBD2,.,TGTGCCAGCAGTCGCACCGGGACTAGCGGCTCCTACGAGCAGTACTTC,CASSRTGTSGSYEQYF
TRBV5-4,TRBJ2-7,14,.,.,TGTGCCAGCAGCCTCTGGGACATCCCCTACGAGCAGTACTTC,CASSLWDIPYEQYF
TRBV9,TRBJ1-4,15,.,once,TGTGCCAGCAGTGGGGGAGGGGGTATGGTCGAAAAACTGTTTTTT,CASSGGGGMVEKLFF
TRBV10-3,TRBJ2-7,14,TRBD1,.,TGTGCCATCAGTGCTGGGACAGGCTCCTACGAGCAGTACTTC,CAISAGTGSYEQYF